The next 14 T cell receptor beta chains were all read from a single sample in a study of blood T cells in healthy people across ages. Then a second PCR, running about 7 to 11 cycles, was carried out with a sample-barcoded 5' primer and a J-beta primer mix. TCRdb reanalysed the 5' RACE reads using MiXCR and keeps one entry per CDR3 protein. Among about 1.6 million distinct CDR3 sequences listed, 30% to 40% were seen once. What was sequenced was blood. Receptors originate from a woman under 40 in good health.

Only a few counts were recorded for this clonotype. The chain has TRBV11-2 and TRBJ2-1; TRBD2 aligns across 13 bases. CDR1 and CDR2 (germline): SGHAT, FQNNGV. The CDR3 length is 15 residues. V lost 4 bases to trimming and J lost 9 bases; unmatched junction nucleotides: 6. The CDR3 loop is CASSSTSGRAFEQFF. CDR3 nucleotides: TGTGCCAGCAGCTCAACTAGCGGGAGGGCCTTTGAGCAGTTCTTC.

The chain couples TRBV6-5 to TRBJ2-1, with TRBD2 matching 9 bases. V was pared by 11 bases and J by 9 bases, with 17 bases of the junction left unmatched. The CDR3 covers 15 residues. Germline-derived CDR1 and CDR2 are MNHEY and SVGAGI. The CDR3 protein is CASNTGGGRAGEQFF. As DNA, the CDR3 is TGTGCCTCGAACACCGGCGGCGGGAGGGCGGGTGAGCAGTTCTTC.

The rearrangement joins TRBV6-5 to TRBJ1-5; no firm D call. Germline CDR1 reads MNHEY; CDR2 reads SVGAGI. This CDR3 has 15 residues. V shed 4 bases and J shed 0 bases, with 10 bases lying between them. The CDR3 loop is CASSSIGYSNQPQHF. The CDR3 DNA reads TGTGCCAGCAGTTCTATAGGTTATAGCAATCAGCCCCAGCATTTT.

About this clonotype: At one end, the junction sequence differs from germline, possibly due to a read error. V is TRBV28 and J is TRBJ1-2, with TRBD1 matching over 8 bases. This CDR3 contains 14 residues. Per germline, CDR1 MDHEN and CDR2 SYDVKM. CDR3 DNA sequence: TGTGCCAGCAGAGACAGGGGTCCTAACTGTGGCTACACCTTC. Protein product: CASRDRGPNCGYTF.

Only a few counts were recorded for this clonotype. The V gene is TRBV28, the J gene TRBJ2-1, with 8 nucleotides matching TRBD2. The germline CDR1 and CDR2 sequences are MDHEN and SYDVKM. There are 11 residues in the CDR3. Germline trimming cut 9 bases from V and 8 bases from J; bases unmatched to any gene: 3. The CDR3 loop reads CARKAGDEQFF. The CDR3 DNA sequence: TGTGCCAGAAAAGCGGGGGATGAGCAGTTCTTC.

For the CDR3, the DNA is TGCGCCAGCAGCTTGGCGACCAGCCAGTCCTACGAGCAGTACTTC. Translating gives CASSLATSQSYEQYF. The gene calls are TRBV5-1 and TRBJ2-7; the D is unclear. The CDR3 is 15 amino acids. CDR1 is SGHRS, CDR2 YFSETQ, per germline. V lost 0 bases, J lost 1 base, and 11 bases lay in between. Supplemented by reference TRBV5-1 and TRBJ2-7, the full variable domain reads KAGVTQTPRYLIKTRGQQVTLSCSPISGHRSVSWYQQTPGQGLQFLFEYFSETQRNKGNFPGRFSGRQFSNSRSEMNVSTLELGDSALYLCASSLATSQSYEQYFGPGTRLTVT.

The chain has TRBV10-3 and TRBJ1-1; tentatively, D is TRBD1 (5 bases). This CDR3 is 15 amino acids long. From germline, CDR1 is ENHRY and CDR2 SYGVKD. Trimming removed 6 bases at V and 1 base at J, with 15 bases between. CDR3 sequence: CAIRTASLENTEAFF. The CDR3, as DNA: TGTGCCATCAGGACAGCCTCCCTGGAGAACACTGAAGCTTTCTTT.

The chain uses TRBV7-9 and TRBJ2-3; 14 nucleotides match TRBD2. CDR3 length equals 16 residues. J was trimmed by 4 bases and V by 6 bases; bases with no gene match: 6. Germline V CDR1 and CDR2: SEHNR, FQNEAQ (reference sequence). CDR3 region: CASSSGLAGVSDTQYF. CDR3 nucleotides: TGTGCCAGCAGTTCGGGACTAGCGGGAGTGTCAGATACGCAGTATTTT.

This clonotype came up a few times. The genes are TRBV6-2 or TRBV6-3 and TRBJ2-7; TRBD2 matches at 10 bases. The CDR3 runs to 16 residues. The germline gives CDR1 MNHEY, CDR2 SVGEGT. Trimming removed 3 bases from V and 6 bases from J; junction bases left unmatched: 11. CDR3 in amino acids: CASSYFSSGSPSEQYF. The CDR3 DNA reads TGTGCCAGCAGTTATTTTTCTAGCGGGAGTCCATCCGAGCAGTACTTC.

The genes are TRBV20-1 and TRBJ1-6; D is perhaps TRBD1 (5 bases). V lost 3 bases to trimming and J lost 8 bases, with 8 bases between them. The CDR3 covers 12 residues. Germline values: CDR1 DFQATT, CDR2 SNEGSKA (reference sequence). This CDR3 reads CSASSGDSPLHF. For the CDR3, the DNA is TGCAGTGCTAGTTCGGGGGATTCACCCCTCCACTTT.

This clonotype was counted ten times or more. CDR3 protein: CASSFGWGSETQYF. The DNA of the CDR3 is TGCGCCAGCAGCTTTGGATGGGGTTCAGAGACCCAGTACTTC. The chain recombines TRBV5-1 with TRBJ2-5; D is unresolved. Per the germline V gene, CDR1 is SGHRS and CDR2 is YFSETQ. This CDR3 spans 14 amino acids. V lost 2 bases to trimming and J lost 4 bases, with 12 bases between them.

This clonotype has more than one count but fewer than ten. The gene calls are TRBV12-3 or TRBV12-4 and TRBJ2-1; D possibly corresponds to TRBD2 (5 bases). V lost 6 bases, J lost 10 bases, and 13 bases lay in between. CDR3 length: 12 amino acids. The CDR3 spells CASSADGGEQFF. In DNA, the CDR3 is TGTGCCAGCAGCGCCGACGGCGGGGAGCAGTTCTTC.

The chain carries TRBV5-1 and TRBJ2-3, with 8 bases aligning to TRBD2. CDR1 is SGHRS, CDR2 YFSETQ, per germline. Trimming cost V 1 base and J 2 bases; bases outside gene matches: 12. This CDR3 has 18 amino acids. CDR3 region: CASSLPDSGLAFTDTQYF. The CDR3 nucleotides are TGCGCCAGCAGCTTGCCAGATAGCGGACTAGCCTTCACAGATACGCAGTATTTT.

This chain links TRBV20-1 with TRBJ1-2, with D maybe TRBD1 (5 bases). This CDR3 has 11 amino acids. Germline loops: CDR1 DFQATT, CDR2 SNEGSKA (reference sequence). With 8 bases removed from V and 4 bases from J, the gap between germline ends came to 11 bases. The CDR3 sequence is CSTGDVYGYTF. CDR3 coding DNA: TGCAGTACTGGGGACGTCTATGGCTACACCTTC.